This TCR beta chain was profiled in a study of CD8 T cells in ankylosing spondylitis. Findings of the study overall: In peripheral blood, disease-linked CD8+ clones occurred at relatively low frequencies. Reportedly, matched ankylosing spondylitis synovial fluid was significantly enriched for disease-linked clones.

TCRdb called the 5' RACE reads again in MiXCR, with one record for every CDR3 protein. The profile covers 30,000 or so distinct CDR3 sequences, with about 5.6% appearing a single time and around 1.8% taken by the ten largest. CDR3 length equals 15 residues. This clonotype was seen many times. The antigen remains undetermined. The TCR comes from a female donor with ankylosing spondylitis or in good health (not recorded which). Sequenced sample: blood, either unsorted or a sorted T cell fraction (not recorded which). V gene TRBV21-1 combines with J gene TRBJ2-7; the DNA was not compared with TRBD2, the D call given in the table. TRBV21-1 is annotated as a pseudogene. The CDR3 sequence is CASSKVGPSSYEQYF. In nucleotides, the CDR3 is TGTGCCAGCAGCAAGGTGGGCCCGAGCTCCTACGAGCAGTACTTC.